This T cell receptor (beta chain) was sequenced for a study of CD8+ T cells in alopecia areata. Extracted from the samples, RNA was reverse transcribed into cDNA to serve as the sequencing template. TCRdb's table, derived via immunoSEQ multiplex PCR, lists solely in-frame clones and lacks some. The table records 150,000 to 250,000 clones, 45% to 75% of them present only once. Regarding treatment: oral pan-JAK inhibitor, 5-10 mg twice daily. Trimming cost V 1 base and J 4 bases, with 10 bases left between them. The germline V gene encodes CDR1 MGHDK and CDR2 SYGVNS. The CDR3 covers 14 residues. V usage is TRBV25-1 and J usage is TRBJ1-2; no clear D gene. The sequencing used CD4+ T cells sorted from blood, collected at week 4, from a patient treated with tofacitinib. The clonotype originates from a human donor with alopecia areata. The CDR3 is CASSESWEGYGYTF. CDR3 nucleotide sequence: TGTGCCAGCAGTGAATCTTGGGAGGGCTATGGCTACACCTTC.